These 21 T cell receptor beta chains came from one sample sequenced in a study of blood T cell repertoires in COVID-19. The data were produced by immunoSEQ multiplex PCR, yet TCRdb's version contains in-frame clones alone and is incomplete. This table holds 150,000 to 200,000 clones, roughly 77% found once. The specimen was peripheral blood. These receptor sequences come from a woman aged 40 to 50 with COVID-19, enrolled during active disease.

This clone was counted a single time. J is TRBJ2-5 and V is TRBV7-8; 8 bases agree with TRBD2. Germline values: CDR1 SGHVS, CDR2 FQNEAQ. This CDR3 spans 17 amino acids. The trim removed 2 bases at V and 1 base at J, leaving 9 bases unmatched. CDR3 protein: CASSLNGLAGLQETQYF. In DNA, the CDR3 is TGTGCCAGCAGCTTAAATGGGCTAGCGGGCCTCCAAGAGACCCAGTACTTC.

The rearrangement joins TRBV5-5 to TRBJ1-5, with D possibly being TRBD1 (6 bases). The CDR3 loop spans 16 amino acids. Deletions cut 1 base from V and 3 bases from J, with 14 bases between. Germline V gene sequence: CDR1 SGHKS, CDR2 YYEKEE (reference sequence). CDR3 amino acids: CASSLIWGRNNQPQHF. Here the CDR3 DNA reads TGTGCCAGCAGCTTGATTTGGGGGCGGAACAATCAGCCCCAGCATTTT.

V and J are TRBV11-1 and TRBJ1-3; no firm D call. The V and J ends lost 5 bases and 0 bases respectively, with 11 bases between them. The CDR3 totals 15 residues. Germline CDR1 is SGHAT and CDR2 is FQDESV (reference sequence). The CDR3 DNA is TGTGCCAGCAGCGGAGTGGCCCTCTCTGGAAACACCATATATTTT. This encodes CASSGVALSGNTIYF.

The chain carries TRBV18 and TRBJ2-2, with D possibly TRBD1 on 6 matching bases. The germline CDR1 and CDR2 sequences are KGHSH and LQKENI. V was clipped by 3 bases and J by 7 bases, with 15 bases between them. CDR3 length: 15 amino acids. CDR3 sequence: CASSPSRDKLGELFF. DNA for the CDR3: TGTGCCAGCTCACCGAGCCGGGACAAACTCGGGGAGCTGTTTTTT. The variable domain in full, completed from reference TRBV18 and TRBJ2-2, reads NAGVMQNPRHLVRRRGQEARLRCSPMKGHSHVYWYRQLPEEGLKFMVYLQKENIIDESGMPKERFSAEFPKEGPSILRIQQVVRGDSAAYFCASSPSRDKLGELFFGEGSRLTVL.

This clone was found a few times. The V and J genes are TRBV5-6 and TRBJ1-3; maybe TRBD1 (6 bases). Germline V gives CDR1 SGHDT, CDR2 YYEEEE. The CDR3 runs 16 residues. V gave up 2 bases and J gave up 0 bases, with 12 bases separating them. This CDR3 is CASSFLTGSSGNTIYF. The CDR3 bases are TGTGCCAGCAGCTTTTTGACAGGTAGCTCTGGAAACACCATATATTTT.

The CDR3 reads CSVGTGRGYGYTF. DNA of the CDR3: TGCAGCGTCGGGACAGGGAGGGGGTATGGCTACACCTTC. The genes are TRBV29-1 and TRBJ1-2; TRBD1 aligns across 9 bases. Trimming took 6 bases from V and 5 from J; bases not matched to a gene: 7. The length of the CDR3 is 13 residues. Looked up from germline, CDR1 is SQVTM and CDR2 is ANQGSEA.

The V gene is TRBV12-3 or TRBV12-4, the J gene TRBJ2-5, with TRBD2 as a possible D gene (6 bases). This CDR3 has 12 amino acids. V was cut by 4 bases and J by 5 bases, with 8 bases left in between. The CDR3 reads CASSWSGETQYF. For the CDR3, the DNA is TGTGCCAGCAGTTGGAGCGGGGAGACCCAGTACTTC.

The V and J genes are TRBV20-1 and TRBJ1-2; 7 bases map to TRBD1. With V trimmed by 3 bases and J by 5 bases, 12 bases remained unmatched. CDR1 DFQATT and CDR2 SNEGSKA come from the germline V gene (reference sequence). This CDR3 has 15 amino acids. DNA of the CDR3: TGCAGTGCTAGTGAACCCGAGGGGGCGCGGTATGGCTACACCTTC. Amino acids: CSASEPEGARYGYTF.

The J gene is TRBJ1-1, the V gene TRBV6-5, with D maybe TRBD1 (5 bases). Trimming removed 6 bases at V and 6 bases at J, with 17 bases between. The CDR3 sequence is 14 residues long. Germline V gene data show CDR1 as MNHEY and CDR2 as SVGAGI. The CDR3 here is CASSLSGYSSEAFF. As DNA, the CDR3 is TGTGCCAGCAGCCTTTCAGGGTATTCGTCTGAAGCTTTCTTT.

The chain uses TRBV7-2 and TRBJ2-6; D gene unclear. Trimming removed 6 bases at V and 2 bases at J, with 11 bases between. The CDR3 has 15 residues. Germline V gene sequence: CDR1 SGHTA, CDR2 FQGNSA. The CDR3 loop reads CASRPTVAGANVLTF. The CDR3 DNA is TGTGCCAGCAGGCCAACAGTAGCTGGGGCCAACGTCCTGACTTTC.

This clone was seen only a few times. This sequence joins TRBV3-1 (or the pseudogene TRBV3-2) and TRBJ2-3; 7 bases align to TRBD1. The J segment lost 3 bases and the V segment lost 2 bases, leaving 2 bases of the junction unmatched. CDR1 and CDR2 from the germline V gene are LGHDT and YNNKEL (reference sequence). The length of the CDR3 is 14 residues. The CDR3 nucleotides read TGTGCCAGCAGCCAACAGACAGGGACAGATACGCAGTATTTT. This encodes CASSQQTGTDTQYF.

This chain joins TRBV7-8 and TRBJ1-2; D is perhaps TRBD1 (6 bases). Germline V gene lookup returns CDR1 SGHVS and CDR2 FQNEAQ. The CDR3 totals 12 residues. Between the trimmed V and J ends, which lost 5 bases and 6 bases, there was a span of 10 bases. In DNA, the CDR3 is TGTGCCAGCAGCCTGGGGGCCAATGGCTACACCTTC. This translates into CASSLGANGYTF. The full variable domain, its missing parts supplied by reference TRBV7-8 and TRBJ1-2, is GAGVSQSPRYKVAKRGQDVALRCDPISGHVSLFWYQQALGQGPEFLTYFQNEAQLDKSGLPSDRFFAERPEGSVSTLKIQRTQQEDSAVYLCASSLGANGYTFGSGTRLTVV.

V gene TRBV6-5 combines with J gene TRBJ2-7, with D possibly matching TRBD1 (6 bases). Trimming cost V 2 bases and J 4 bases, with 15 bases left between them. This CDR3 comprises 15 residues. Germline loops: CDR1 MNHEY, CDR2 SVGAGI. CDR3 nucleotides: TGTGCCAGCAGTTACCTGGCAGGGGATAGTTACGAGCAGTACTTC. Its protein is CASSYLAGDSYEQYF.

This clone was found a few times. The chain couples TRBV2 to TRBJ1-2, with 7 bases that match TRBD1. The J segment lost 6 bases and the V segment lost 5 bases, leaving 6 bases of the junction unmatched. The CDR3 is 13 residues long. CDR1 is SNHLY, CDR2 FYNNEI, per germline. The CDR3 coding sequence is TGTGCCAGCAGTCCACGACAGGGAAATGGCTACACCTTC. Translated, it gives CASSPRQGNGYTF.

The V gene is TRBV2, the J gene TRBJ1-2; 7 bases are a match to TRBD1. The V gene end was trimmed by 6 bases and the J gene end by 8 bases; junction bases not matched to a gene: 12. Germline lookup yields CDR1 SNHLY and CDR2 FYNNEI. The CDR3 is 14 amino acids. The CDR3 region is CASRVHQGDRGYTF. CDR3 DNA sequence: TGTGCCAGCAGGGTCCACCAGGGGGATCGGGGCTACACCTTC.

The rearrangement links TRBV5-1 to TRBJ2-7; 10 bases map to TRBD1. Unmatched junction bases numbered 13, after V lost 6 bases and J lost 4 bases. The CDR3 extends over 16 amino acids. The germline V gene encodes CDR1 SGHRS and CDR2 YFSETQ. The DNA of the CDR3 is TGCGCCAGCAAAGTTTTTTCGGGACAGGGGTCATACGAGCAGTACTTC. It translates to CASKVFSGQGSYEQYF.

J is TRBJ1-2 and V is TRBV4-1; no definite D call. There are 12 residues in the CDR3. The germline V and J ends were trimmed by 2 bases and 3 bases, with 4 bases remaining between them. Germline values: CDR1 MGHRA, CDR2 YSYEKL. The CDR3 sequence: CASSQSDYGYTF. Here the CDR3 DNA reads TGCGCCAGCAGCCAAAGCGACTATGGCTACACCTTC.

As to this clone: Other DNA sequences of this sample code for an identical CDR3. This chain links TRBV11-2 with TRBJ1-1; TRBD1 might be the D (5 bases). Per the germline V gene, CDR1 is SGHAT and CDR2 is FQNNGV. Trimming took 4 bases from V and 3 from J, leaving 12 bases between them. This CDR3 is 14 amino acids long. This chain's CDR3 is CASSWGLRDTEAFF. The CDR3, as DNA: TGTGCCAGCAGCTGGGGACTACGGGACACTGAAGCTTTCTTT.

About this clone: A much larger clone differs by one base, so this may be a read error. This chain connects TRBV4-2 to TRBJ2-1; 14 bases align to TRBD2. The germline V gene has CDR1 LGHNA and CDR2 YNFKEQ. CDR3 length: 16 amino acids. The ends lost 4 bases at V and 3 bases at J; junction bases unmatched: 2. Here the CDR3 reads CASSPGTSGSYNEQFF. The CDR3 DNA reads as TGTGCCAGCAGCCCCGGGACTAGCGGGAGCTACAATGAGCAGTTCTTC.

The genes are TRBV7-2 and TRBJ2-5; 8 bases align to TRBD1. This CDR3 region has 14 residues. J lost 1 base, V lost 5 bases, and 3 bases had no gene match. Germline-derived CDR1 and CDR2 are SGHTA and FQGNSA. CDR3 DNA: TGTGCCAGCAGCCCTCAGGGGGCCCAAGAGACCCAGTACTTC. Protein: CASSPQGAQETQYF.

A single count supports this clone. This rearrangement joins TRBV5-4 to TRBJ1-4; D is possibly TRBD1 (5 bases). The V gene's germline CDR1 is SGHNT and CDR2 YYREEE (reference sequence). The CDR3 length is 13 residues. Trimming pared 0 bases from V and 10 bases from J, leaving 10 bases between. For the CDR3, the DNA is TGTGCCAGCAGCTTGGAGGCAGGGCGAAAACTGTTTTTT. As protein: CASSLEAGRKLFF.